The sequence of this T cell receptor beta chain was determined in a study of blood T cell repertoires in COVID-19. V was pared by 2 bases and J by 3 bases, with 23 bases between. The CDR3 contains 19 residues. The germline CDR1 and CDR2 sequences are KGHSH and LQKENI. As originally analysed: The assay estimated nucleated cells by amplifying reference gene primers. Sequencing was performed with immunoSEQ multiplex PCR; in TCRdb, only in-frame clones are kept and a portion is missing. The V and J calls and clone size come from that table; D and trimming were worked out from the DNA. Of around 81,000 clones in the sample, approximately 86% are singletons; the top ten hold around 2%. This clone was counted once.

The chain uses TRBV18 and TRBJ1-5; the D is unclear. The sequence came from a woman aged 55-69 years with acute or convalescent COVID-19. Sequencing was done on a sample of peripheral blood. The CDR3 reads CASSPGHRDILPLNQPQHF. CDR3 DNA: TGTGCCAGCTCACCAGGGCACCGGGATATCCTTCCCCTCAATCAGCCCCAGCATTTT.